This T cell receptor (beta chain) is from a study of cytomegalovirus exposure and HLA in healthy donors. Study information: Drawn from HLA-typed donors, 80 million to 95 million unique TCRs were held in an early data release.

Amplification used 60 Vbeta primers and 13 Jbeta primers. The repertoire was sequenced with immunoSEQ multiplex PCR; TCRdb's copy has only in-frame clones and lacks some. The data show about 94,000 clones, 81% seen once. V lost 1 base to trimming and J lost 9 bases; unmatched junction nucleotides: 10. This CDR3 comprises 15 residues. CDR1 is GTSNPN, CDR2 SVGIG, per germline (reference sequence). The chain joins TRBV30 to TRBJ1-5, with 9 bases aligning to TRBD1. Sequences were obtained from PBMCs. The TCR was taken from a human donor in good health. The CDR3 DNA sequence: TGTGCCTGGAGTGCCCGGGACAGGGAACTGGGGCCCCAGCATTTT. Protein sequence: CAWSARDRELGPQHF.